The present T cell receptor (beta chain) was sequenced within a study of identical twins' blood T cells. Findings and caveats of the study: Abundant TCRbeta CDR3s overlapped more between twins than with unrelated donors. V gene usage reportedly matched far better within twin pairs than unrelated donors.

This clonotype has more than one count but fewer than ten. Its antigen is unidentified. One entry per CDR3 protein, called by TCRdb with MiXCR from the 5' RACE reads. The table has a few hundred thousand distinct CDR3 sequences, roughly 28% seen once; the top ten hold more than 5.5%. The source material was PBMCs. The clonotype was recovered from a woman between 18 and 49 years old in good health.

CDR3 bases: TGCGCCAGCAGCTTGAAACTAGCGGGGACCTACGAGCAGTACTTC. It encodes CASSLKLAGTYEQYF. The chain uses TRBV5-1 and TRBJ2-7; 10 bases map to TRBD2. V lost 1 base to trimming and J lost 2 bases; unmatched junction nucleotides: 3. Germline CDR1 and CDR2: SGHRS and YFSETQ. The CDR3 length is 15 residues.